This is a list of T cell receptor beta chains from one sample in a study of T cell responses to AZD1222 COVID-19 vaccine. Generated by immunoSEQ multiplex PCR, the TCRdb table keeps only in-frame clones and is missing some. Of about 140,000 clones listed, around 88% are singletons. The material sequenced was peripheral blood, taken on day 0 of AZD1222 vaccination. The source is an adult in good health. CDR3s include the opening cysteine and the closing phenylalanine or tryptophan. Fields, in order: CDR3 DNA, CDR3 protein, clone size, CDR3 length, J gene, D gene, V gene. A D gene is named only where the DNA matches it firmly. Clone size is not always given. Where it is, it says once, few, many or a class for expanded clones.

cdr3_nt: TGTGCCAGCAGTTGGGTAGACTCCTACAATGAGCAGTTCTTC
cdr3_aa: CASSWVDSYNEQFF
clone_size: -
cdr3_length: 14
j_call: TRBJ2-1
d_call: -
v_call: TRBV6-6

cdr3_nt: TGTGCCAGCAGTTACTCGATAGGACTTGCCTACGAGCAGTACTTC
cdr3_aa: CASSYSIGLAYEQYF
clone_size: -
cdr3_length: 15
j_call: TRBJ2-7
d_call: -
v_call: TRBV6-5

cdr3_nt: TGTGCCAGCAGTTCGGATTTTACTGAAGCTTTCTTT
cdr3_aa: CASSSDFTEAFF
clone_size: -
cdr3_length: 12
j_call: TRBJ1-1
d_call: -
v_call: TRBV27

cdr3_nt: TGTGCCAGCACTAGACTAGCGGGAGATAACACCGGGGAGCTGTTTTTT
cdr3_aa: CASTRLAGDNTGELFF
clone_size: -
cdr3_length: 16
j_call: TRBJ2-2
d_call: TRBD2
v_call: TRBV6-6

cdr3_nt: TGTGCCAGCAGTTTCGAGGGAAGCACTGAAGCTTTCTTT
cdr3_aa: CASSFEGSTEAFF
clone_size: -
cdr3_length: 13
j_call: TRBJ1-1
d_call: -
v_call: TRBV28

cdr3_nt: TGTGCCAGCACCGATGGGACCCCGGATGAGCAGTTCTTC
cdr3_aa: CASTDGTPDEQFF
clone_size: once
cdr3_length: 13
j_call: TRBJ2-1
d_call: -
v_call: TRBV25-1

cdr3_nt: TGTGCCAGCAGCTTACCCACTGAAGCTTTCTTT
cdr3_aa: CASSLPTEAFF
clone_size: -
cdr3_length: 11
j_call: TRBJ1-1
d_call: -
v_call: TRBV7-9

cdr3_nt: TGTGCCTGGAGTGTGCCGGGACAGCGGTCTGGCTACACCTTC
cdr3_aa: CAWSVPGQRSGYTF
clone_size: -
cdr3_length: 14
j_call: TRBJ1-2
d_call: TRBD1
v_call: TRBV30

cdr3_nt: TGTGCCAGCAGCTTGAGGACCGATACCTACGAGCAGTACTTC
cdr3_aa: CASSLRTDTYEQYF
clone_size: -
cdr3_length: 14
j_call: TRBJ2-7
d_call: -
v_call: TRBV5-4

cdr3_nt: TGTGCCAGCAGGTCCTCAGCGGGAGGCAATGAGCAGTTCTTC
cdr3_aa: CASRSSAGGNEQFF
clone_size: -
cdr3_length: 14
j_call: TRBJ2-1
d_call: TRBD2
v_call: TRBV3-1/TRBV3-2

cdr3_nt: TGTGCCAGCAGCTTCGACAGGGCACCGACTGAAGCTTTCTTT
cdr3_aa: CASSFDRAPTEAFF
clone_size: once
cdr3_length: 14
j_call: TRBJ1-1
d_call: TRBD1
v_call: TRBV5-8

cdr3_nt: TGTGCCAGCAGCGAGGCCCTAGGGGGCGGGGAGCTGTTTTTT
cdr3_aa: CASSEALGGGELFF
clone_size: -
cdr3_length: 14
j_call: TRBJ2-2
d_call: -
v_call: TRBV9

cdr3_nt: TGTGCCTGGAGTCTAGGACAGGGCAATCAGCCCCAGCATTTT
cdr3_aa: CAWSLGQGNQPQHF
clone_size: once
cdr3_length: 14
j_call: TRBJ1-5
d_call: TRBD1
v_call: TRBV30

cdr3_nt: TGCGCCAGCAGCTTGGACAGGGTCCAAGAGACCCAGTACTTC
cdr3_aa: CASSLDRVQETQYF
clone_size: -
cdr3_length: 14
j_call: TRBJ2-5
d_call: -
v_call: TRBV5-1

cdr3_nt: TGCAGCGTTGAAGGCGGGACTGGGTTTGGTGGCTACACCTTC
cdr3_aa: CSVEGGTGFGGYTF
clone_size: -
cdr3_length: 14
j_call: TRBJ1-2
d_call: -
v_call: TRBV29-1

cdr3_nt: TGTGCCAGCAGCCAGAACCCCACAGGGACCTACGAGCAGTACTTC
cdr3_aa: CASSQNPTGTYEQYF
clone_size: -
cdr3_length: 15
j_call: TRBJ2-7
d_call: -
v_call: TRBV4-2

cdr3_nt: TGTGCCAGCAGCCAAGAGGGAGGGGCGGACACAGATACGCAGTATTTT
cdr3_aa: CASSQEGGADTDTQYF
clone_size: -
cdr3_length: 16
j_call: TRBJ2-3
d_call: TRBD2
v_call: TRBV4-2

cdr3_nt: TGTGCCAGCATAAGGACCACCGACATAGATACGCAGTATTTT
cdr3_aa: CASIRTTDIDTQYF
clone_size: -
cdr3_length: 14
j_call: TRBJ2-3
d_call: -
v_call: TRBV6-5

cdr3_nt: TGTGCCAGCAGCTTAAGGCGGGAGGGTCACAATGAGCAGTTCTTC
cdr3_aa: CASSLRREGHNEQFF
clone_size: -
cdr3_length: 15
j_call: TRBJ2-1
d_call: TRBD2
v_call: TRBV7-3

cdr3_nt: TGTGCCAGCAGCTGGGTAGCGGGGAGGACTCTGATGAACACTGAAGCTTTCTTT
cdr3_aa: CASSWVAGRTLMNTEAFF
clone_size: few
cdr3_length: 18
j_call: TRBJ1-1
d_call: -
v_call: TRBV7-2

cdr3_nt: TGCGCCAGCAGCTTGGATTGGGCAGGCTCGAACCCTAACTATGGCTACACCTTC
cdr3_aa: CASSLDWAGSNPNYGYTF
clone_size: -
cdr3_length: 18
j_call: TRBJ1-2
d_call: -
v_call: TRBV5-1

cdr3_nt: TGTGCCAGCAGCTTTACGGCGGGAGTTGCCGGGGAGCTGTTTTTT
cdr3_aa: CASSFTAGVAGELFF
clone_size: -
cdr3_length: 15
j_call: TRBJ2-2
d_call: TRBD2
v_call: TRBV5-5

cdr3_nt: TGCGCCAGCAGCTTGGCCGAGGACGAGTCTGGTGAGCAGTTCTTC
cdr3_aa: CASSLAEDESGEQFF
clone_size: -
cdr3_length: 15
j_call: TRBJ2-1
d_call: -
v_call: TRBV5-1

cdr3_nt: TGTGCCAGCAGCTTATCCATGACTAGTTCGTACGAGCAGTACTTC
cdr3_aa: CASSLSMTSSYEQYF
clone_size: -
cdr3_length: 15
j_call: TRBJ2-7
d_call: -
v_call: TRBV7-2

cdr3_nt: TGTGCCTGGAGTAGAACCGGGACAGGGGTATCCTATGGCTACACCTTC
cdr3_aa: CAWSRTGTGVSYGYTF
clone_size: -
cdr3_length: 16
j_call: TRBJ1-2
d_call: TRBD1
v_call: TRBV30

cdr3_nt: TGTGCCAGCAGTTCGAGACAGGGAAACACTGAAGCTTTCTTT
cdr3_aa: CASSSRQGNTEAFF
clone_size: -
cdr3_length: 14
j_call: TRBJ1-1
d_call: TRBD1
v_call: TRBV6-5

cdr3_nt: TGTGCCAGCAGTACCCGGACTAGCGGACTCTACAATGAGCAGTTCTTC
cdr3_aa: CASSTRTSGLYNEQFF
clone_size: few
cdr3_length: 16
j_call: TRBJ2-1
d_call: TRBD2
v_call: TRBV6-2/TRBV6-3

cdr3_nt: TGTGCCAGCAGCTTAGCTCACCGGCGGGAGGGCCGGTACGAGCAGTACTTC
cdr3_aa: CASSLAHRREGRYEQYF
clone_size: -
cdr3_length: 17
j_call: TRBJ2-7
d_call: TRBD2
v_call: TRBV13

cdr3_nt: TGTGCCAGCAGTTTGCTCGGGACAGGGAGGGTTTTGCAGCAGTTCTTC
cdr3_aa: CASSLLGTGRVLQQFF
clone_size: -
cdr3_length: 16
j_call: TRBJ2-1
d_call: TRBD1
v_call: TRBV28

cdr3_nt: TGTGCCACCAGTCCCGCGTCCCTCAATGAGCAGTTCTTC
cdr3_aa: CATSPASLNEQFF
clone_size: -
cdr3_length: 13
j_call: TRBJ2-1
d_call: -
v_call: TRBV24-1

cdr3_nt: TGTGCCAGCTCGCCCCATAGCACAGATACGCAGTATTTT
cdr3_aa: CASSPHSTDTQYF
clone_size: -
cdr3_length: 13
j_call: TRBJ2-3
d_call: -
v_call: TRBV18

cdr3_nt: TGTGCCAGCAGCCAATCTAGCACCGGGGAGCTGTTTTTT
cdr3_aa: CASSQSSTGELFF
clone_size: -
cdr3_length: 13
j_call: TRBJ2-2
d_call: -
v_call: TRBV4-2

cdr3_nt: TGCGCCAGCAGCAAGGGGGAGAACGGCTACACCTTC
cdr3_aa: CASSKGENGYTF
clone_size: -
cdr3_length: 12
j_call: TRBJ1-2
d_call: -
v_call: TRBV5-1

cdr3_nt: TGCGCCAGCAGCCCGACGGGCTACGAGCAGTACTTC
cdr3_aa: CASSPTGYEQYF
clone_size: -
cdr3_length: 12
j_call: TRBJ2-7
d_call: -
v_call: TRBV4-3

cdr3_nt: TGTGCCAGCAGTCCATACAGGGAAGCATCCTACTCTGGAAACACCATATATTTT
cdr3_aa: CASSPYREASYSGNTIYF
clone_size: -
cdr3_length: 18
j_call: TRBJ1-3
d_call: -
v_call: TRBV13

cdr3_nt: TGCGCCAGCAGCCAGACAGGCGGGGAAAAACTGTTTTTT
cdr3_aa: CASSQTGGEKLFF
clone_size: -
cdr3_length: 13
j_call: TRBJ1-4
d_call: -
v_call: TRBV4-1

cdr3_nt: TGTGCCAGTAGTGCGGCTGATGAAGCTTTCTTT
cdr3_aa: CASSAADEAFF
clone_size: -
cdr3_length: 11
j_call: TRBJ1-1
d_call: -
v_call: TRBV19

cdr3_nt: TGCAGCGTTGCTCTTCAGATTTACAATGAGCAGTTCTTC
cdr3_aa: CSVALQIYNEQFF
clone_size: once
cdr3_length: 13
j_call: TRBJ2-1
d_call: -
v_call: TRBV29-1

cdr3_nt: TGTGCCAGTAGTATAGATGACAGGGGTACGTTCAATGAGCAGTTCTTC
cdr3_aa: CASSIDDRGTFNEQFF
clone_size: -
cdr3_length: 16
j_call: TRBJ2-1
d_call: TRBD1
v_call: TRBV19

cdr3_nt: TGTGCCAGCAGCCAACACAGTGGCGAGCAGTACTTC
cdr3_aa: CASSQHSGEQYF
clone_size: -
cdr3_length: 12
j_call: TRBJ2-7
d_call: -
v_call: TRBV3-1/TRBV3-2

cdr3_nt: TGTGCCAGCTCACCACCTGCAGTACCCGGCTACACCTTC
cdr3_aa: CASSPPAVPGYTF
clone_size: -
cdr3_length: 13
j_call: TRBJ1-2
d_call: -
v_call: TRBV18

cdr3_nt: TGCGCCAGCAGCCAATATGCGGGAACCTCTTACAATGAGCAGTTCTTC
cdr3_aa: CASSQYAGTSYNEQFF
clone_size: -
cdr3_length: 16
j_call: TRBJ2-1
d_call: -
v_call: TRBV4-1

cdr3_nt: TGTGCCAGCAGCTTAACAGGGGGCCAGCAGTTCTTC
cdr3_aa: CASSLTGGQQFF
clone_size: -
cdr3_length: 12
j_call: TRBJ2-1
d_call: TRBD1
v_call: TRBV5-4

cdr3_nt: TGTGCCAGTAGTATCGAGGGTCAGCCCCAGCATTTT
cdr3_aa: CASSIEGQPQHF
clone_size: -
cdr3_length: 12
j_call: TRBJ1-5
d_call: -
v_call: TRBV19

cdr3_nt: TGTGCTAGTGGTCACACAGGGACCGTCACAGATACGCAGTATTTT
cdr3_aa: CASGHTGTVTDTQYF
clone_size: -
cdr3_length: 15
j_call: TRBJ2-3
d_call: -
v_call: TRBV12-5

cdr3_nt: TGTGCCAGTACCCGGGAGGAGGGAAACACCATATATTTT
cdr3_aa: CASTREEGNTIYF
clone_size: -
cdr3_length: 13
j_call: TRBJ1-3
d_call: -
v_call: TRBV19

cdr3_nt: TGTGCCAGCTCACCGAGAACAGGATTGTCTAGCTCTGGAAACACCATATATTTT
cdr3_aa: CASSPRTGLSSSGNTIYF
clone_size: -
cdr3_length: 18
j_call: TRBJ1-3
d_call: -
v_call: TRBV18

cdr3_nt: TGTGCCAGCAGTGTAGGCGGGTTAGCTTTCTTT
cdr3_aa: CASSVGGLAFF
clone_size: -
cdr3_length: 11
j_call: TRBJ1-1
d_call: -
v_call: TRBV12-3/TRBV12-4

cdr3_nt: TGTGCCAGCTCGCAAACCGGGACAGGGGTCACCGGGGAGCTGTTTTTT
cdr3_aa: CASSQTGTGVTGELFF
clone_size: -
cdr3_length: 16
j_call: TRBJ2-2
d_call: TRBD1
v_call: TRBV18

cdr3_nt: TGTGCCAGCAGCCACGGGGGATCGTGGGGCTACACCTTC
cdr3_aa: CASSHGGSWGYTF
clone_size: -
cdr3_length: 13
j_call: TRBJ1-2
d_call: -
v_call: TRBV7-2